This T cell receptor beta chain appears in the sequencing data of a study of T cells in localized non-small cell lung cancer. In germline, CDR1 is LNHDA, CDR2 SQIVND (reference sequence). V dropped 7 bases and J dropped 10; count of bases not matched to a gene: 9. CDR3 length equals 15 residues. With regard to this clone: Antigen: not known.

The method was immunoSEQ multiplex PCR; TCRdb's version includes in-frame clones alone and lacks a portion of them. Of approximately 89,000 clones in the sample, around 82% were seen once. Study outcomes and limitations: The greatest T cell clonality was found in uninvolved adjacent lung (higher than in tumor). Elevated circulating T cell density in blood was associated with longer overall survival.

This clonotype was obtained from a man aged 35 to 69 with stage II squamous cell lung carcinoma. The sequencing here drew on PBMCs, taken before any cancer treatment. The chain couples TRBV19 to TRBJ2-1, with 14 bases identical to TRBD2. CDR3 region: CASTPGLAGGNEQFF. In DNA, the CDR3 is TGTGCCAGTACCCCCGGACTAGCGGGAGGCAACGAGCAGTTCTTC.